This entry concerns a single T cell receptor beta chain. CDR1 is LNHNV and CDR2 is YYDKDF in the germline V gene (reference sequence). The CDR3 consists of 16 residues. V was cut by 5 bases and J by 2 bases, with 17 bases left in between. The sample comes from a study of blood T cell repertoires in COVID-19. Methods used by the authors: Cell counts per sample came from amplifying reference gene primers. Produced via immunoSEQ multiplex PCR; TCRdb's table is partial and in-frame only. D and trimming were read from the DNA, whereas the V and J calls and clone size are those reported in that table. Among about 49,000 clones listed, roughly 84% were seen once.

The sequence was collected from a human donor in a cohort sampled during active COVID-19. This chain uses TRBV15 with TRBJ2-3; D not resolved. Sample: peripheral blood. As DNA, the CDR3 is TGTGCCACCAGCCGGAAGACTCGCCGCCTCACAGATACGCAGTATTTT. Residues: CATSRKTRRLTDTQYF.